Shown below are 27 T cell receptor beta chains from a single sample sequenced in a study of cytomegalovirus exposure and HLA in healthy donors. It was with 60 Vbeta and 13 Jbeta primers that the PCR ran. Clones were read by immunoSEQ multiplex PCR, and TCRdb kept only the in-frame ones, dropping some. Of 140,000 to 150,000 clones in the sample, 61% were seen once. The specimen was PBMCs. Receptor source: a male donor in good health and CMV-seronegative.

The genes are TRBV6-1 and TRBJ2-7; D is possibly TRBD1 (6 bases). This CDR3 is built from 15 residues. Trimming stripped 6 bases from V and 5 bases from J, with 20 bases between. CDR1 and CDR2 from the germline V gene are MNHNS and SASEGT. The CDR3 region is CASRPAQGPGDEQYF. The CDR3 bases are TGTGCCAGCAGGCCGGCCCAGGGGCCCGGAGACGAGCAGTACTTC.

V is TRBV2 and J is TRBJ2-6; D might be TRBD2 (5 bases). The CDR3 consists of 15 residues. Deletions cut 2 bases from V and 4 bases from J, with 9 bases between. The germline CDR1 and CDR2 sequences are SNHLY and FYNNEI. The CDR3 DNA reads TGTGCCAGCAGTGAACTAGCTTACGGGGCCAACGTCCTGACTTTC. Protein sequence: CASSELAYGANVLTF.

This clone occurred a few times. V is TRBV6-6 and J is TRBJ1-5, with TRBD1 matching 7 bases. V was clipped by 0 bases and J by 6 bases; unmatched bases: 2. The CDR3 has 14 amino acids. Germline V gene lookup returns CDR1 MNHNY and CDR2 SVGAGI (reference sequence). CDR3 in amino acids: CASSYSGGGQPQHF. In DNA form, the CDR3 reads TGTGCCAGCAGTTACTCAGGGGGCGGTCAGCCCCAGCATTTT.

This clone appeared a single time. V is TRBV2 and J is TRBJ1-4; D gene ambiguous. The CDR3 spans 12 residues. The V gene's germline CDR1 is SNHLY and CDR2 FYNNEI. Trimming left V 6 bases short and J 2 bases short, with 4 bases between. CDR3 coding DNA: TGTGCCAGCAGGGAGACTAATGAAAAACTGTTTTTT. Translating it yields CASRETNEKLFF.

The V call is TRBV7-8, the J call TRBJ1-2; 7 bases are a match to TRBD1. The junction had 4 bases not matched to a gene; V was cut back by 2 bases and J by 4 bases. The CDR3 consists of 14 residues. Per the germline V gene, CDR1 is SGHVS and CDR2 is FQNEAQ. The CDR3, as DNA: TGTGCCAGCAGCTTACGGGACAGTTCCTATGGCTACACCTTC. Amino acids: CASSLRDSSYGYTF.

The rearrangement joins TRBV7-3 to TRBJ2-5; 7 bases map to TRBD2. Germline values: CDR1 SGHTA, CDR2 FQGTGA. The CDR3 length is 15 residues. V trimming: 5 bases; J trimming: 6 bases; junction bases outside the gene matches: 12. Written as DNA, the CDR3 is TGTGCCAGCAGCCCGACCCCGGGCGGGGGTAAGACCCAGTACTTC. Translation: CASSPTPGGGKTQYF.

This clone was observed a handful of times. The chain combines TRBV11-2 with TRBJ2-2; 15 nucleotides align to TRBD2. The CDR3 spans 19 residues. V shed 5 bases, J shed 0 bases, and the junction held 7 bases outside the gene matches. Germline loops: CDR1 SGHAT, CDR2 FQNNGV. CDR3 sequence (DNA): TGTGCCAGCAGCCCTTTCGGACTAGCGGGGGGGACGAACACCGGGGAGCTGTTTTTT. It encodes CASSPFGLAGGTNTGELFF. The full variable domain, rest sourced from reference TRBV11-2 and TRBJ2-2, is EAGVAQSPRYKIIEKRQSVAFWCNPISGHATLYWYQQILGQGPKLLIQFQNNGVVDDSQLPKDRFSAERLKGVDSTLKIQPAKLEDSAVYLCASSPFGLAGGTNTGELFFGEGSRLTVL.

The rearrangement joins TRBV7-9 to TRBJ2-1; 8 nucleotides agree with TRBD1. The J segment lost 5 bases and the V segment lost 6 bases, leaving 12 bases of the junction unmatched. The CDR3 contains 16 residues. Germline CDR1 and CDR2: SEHNR and FQNEAQ (reference sequence). The CDR3 region has the DNA TGTGCCAGCAGAACCCAAGCAGGGGGCGAGGACAATGAGCAGTTCTTC. It is translated as CASRTQAGGEDNEQFF.

The CDR3 bases are TGCGCCAGCAGCCTAGACAGGGTTAGCAATCAGCCCCAGCATTTT. It translates to CASSLDRVSNQPQHF. This chain connects TRBV4-3 to TRBJ1-5, with 7 positions matching TRBD1. Germline CDR1 and CDR2: LGHNA and YSLEER. With V trimmed by 4 bases and J by 0 bases, 3 bases remained unmatched. CDR3 length: 15 residues.

This clone was seen just once. The gene calls are TRBV4-3 and TRBJ2-7; 11 nucleotides agree with TRBD2. V trimming: 0 bases; J trimming: 3 bases; junction bases outside the gene matches: 7. From germline, CDR1 is LGHNA and CDR2 YSLEER. This CDR3 is built from 17 residues. The DNA for the CDR3 is TGCGCCAGCAGCCAAGATGCGGCTAGCGGGGGGAACTACGAGCAGTACTTC. Translating gives CASSQDAASGGNYEQYF.

The V and J genes are TRBV28 and TRBJ2-1, with 7 bases fitting TRBD1. J lost 9 bases, V lost 2 bases, and 7 bases had no gene match. The CDR3 contains 14 residues. Germline loops: CDR1 MDHEN, CDR2 SYDVKM. CDR3 residues: CASSLGDSLAEQFF. Here the CDR3 DNA reads TGTGCCAGCAGTTTAGGGGACAGCCTAGCTGAGCAGTTCTTC.

The CDR3 bases are TGCGCCAGCAGCTCGGGACAGTGGAGCCTTGGCAGCTCCTACAATGAGCAGTTCTTC. The encoded protein is CASSSGQWSLGSSYNEQFF. The V and J genes are TRBV5-1 and TRBJ2-1, with 7 bases matching TRBD1. V shed 3 bases, J shed 0 bases, and the junction held 15 bases outside the gene matches. This CDR3 contains 19 residues. In germline, CDR1 is SGHRS, CDR2 YFSETQ.

This chain links TRBV7-3 with TRBJ2-1; the match to TRBD2 covers 8 bases. J lost 6 bases, V lost 5 bases, and 6 bases had no gene match. Per the germline V gene, CDR1 is SGHTA and CDR2 is FQGTGA. The CDR3 runs 14 residues. The CDR3 loop is CASSEGLASNEQFF. DNA of the CDR3: TGTGCCAGCAGCGAAGGACTAGCATCCAATGAGCAGTTCTTC. Drawing the rest from reference TRBV7-3 and TRBJ2-1, the complete variable domain is GAGVSQTPSNKVTEKGKYVELRCDPISGHTALYWYRQSLGQGPEFLIYFQGTGAADDSGLPNDRFFAVRPEGSVSTLKIQRTERGDSAVYLCASSEGLASNEQFFGPGTRLTVL.

V gene TRBV7-2 combines with J gene TRBJ2-3; 11 bases are shared with TRBD2. Germline-derived CDR1 and CDR2 are SGHTA and FQGNSA. There are 17 residues in the CDR3. V was pared by 2 bases and J by 7 bases, with 11 bases of the junction left unmatched. CDR3 in DNA: TGTGCCAGCAGCTTATCTGGTAGCGGGGGGGGCAAGAATACGCAGTATTTT. It encodes CASSLSGSGGGKNTQYF.

V usage is TRBV6-5 and J usage is TRBJ2-1; 9 nucleotides line up with TRBD1. Per germline, CDR1 MNHEY and CDR2 SVGAGI. The CDR3 is made up of 16 amino acids. V lost 5 bases to trimming and J lost 4 bases; unmatched junction nucleotides: 9. The CDR3 reads CASSNWKTGGYNEQFF. As DNA, the CDR3 is TGTGCCAGCAGTAACTGGAAGACAGGGGGTTACAATGAGCAGTTCTTC.

The sample holds a few counts of this clone. The chain has TRBV21-1 and TRBJ1-1; TRBD1 is the table's D call and was not checked against the DNA. TRBV21-1 represents a pseudogene. This CDR3 has 16 amino acids. CDR3 loop: CASSKRSGQGAYEAFF. DNA of the CDR3: TGTGCCAGCAGCAAAAGGTCCGGACAGGGTGCATATGAAGCTTTCTTT.

This chain joins TRBV2 and TRBJ1-1, with D maybe TRBD1 (6 bases). V gave up 2 bases and J gave up 1 base, with 11 bases separating them. CDR3 size: 15 residues. Looked up from germline, CDR1 is SNHLY and CDR2 is FYNNEI. The CDR3, as DNA: TGTGCCAGCAGTGAATTGGGACATAGGAACACTGAAGCTTTCTTT. Its translation is CASSELGHRNTEAFF. The whole variable domain, filled in from reference TRBV2 and TRBJ1-1, reads EPEVTQTPSHQVTQMGQEVILRCVPISNHLYFYWYRQILGQKVEFLVSFYNNEISEKSEIFDDQFSVERPDGSNFTLKIRSTKLEDSAMYFCASSELGHRNTEAFFGQGTRLTVV.

This clone was observed a handful of times. V is TRBV14 and J is TRBJ1-1, with 12 bases that match TRBD1. The length of the CDR3 is 17 residues. CDR1 and CDR2 (germline): SGHDN, FVKESK. Unmatched junction bases numbered 9, after V lost 2 bases and J lost 5 bases. CDR3 in amino acids: CASSQWGQGAVWTEAFF. CDR3 coding DNA: TGTGCCAGCAGCCAATGGGGACAGGGGGCTGTTTGGACTGAAGCTTTCTTT.

The chain carries TRBV6-5 and TRBJ1-2; D is unresolved. CDR3 size: 14 residues. The germline V gene encodes CDR1 MNHEY and CDR2 SVGAGI. V dropped 3 bases and J dropped 4 bases, with 12 bases sitting between them. CDR3 nucleotide sequence: TGTGCCAGCAGTTATTCGACTAGGAGCTATGGCTACACCTTC. It codes for CASSYSTRSYGYTF.

This clone has a handful of counts. The genes are TRBV19 and TRBJ1-2; D is unclear. This CDR3 region has 11 residues. Trimming shortened V by 5 bases and J by 8 bases, and 9 bases separated the two germline ends. The germline V gene has CDR1 LNHDA and CDR2 SQIVND (reference sequence). This CDR3 reads CASSDEGGYTF. CDR3 sequence (DNA): TGTGCCAGTAGTGACGAGGGCGGCTACACCTTC. Together with reference TRBV19 and TRBJ1-2, the CDR3 gives the full variable domain: DGGITQSPKYLFRKEGQNVTLSCEQNLNHDAMYWYRQDPGQGLRLIYYSQIVNDFQKGDIAEGYSVSREKKESFPLTVTSAQKNPTAFYLCASSDEGGYTFGSGTRLTVV.

In regard to this clone: A read error is likely, as this CDR3 ends without the conserved phenylalanine or tryptophan. This chain connects TRBV4-3 to TRBJ1-6; tentatively, D is TRBD1 (6 bases). Germline CDR1 LGHNA, CDR2 YSLEER. The CDR3 contains 15 residues. V lost 0 bases and J 10 bases, leaving 13 bases between the germline ends. Written as DNA, the CDR3 is TGCGCCAGCAGCCAAGACCACAGGGCAGGATCACCCCTCCACTTG. Its translation is CASSQDHRAGSPLHL.

The chain is built from TRBV5-1 and TRBJ1-3; 8 nucleotides line up with TRBD1. V lost 3 bases and J lost 3; bases outside the gene matches: 2. Germline V lookup: CDR1 SGHRS, CDR2 YFSETQ. The CDR3 sequence is 14 residues long. The CDR3 DNA reads TGCGCCAGCAGCTCCGGACAGGGTGGAAACACCATATATTTT. It is translated as CASSSGQGGNTIYF. Combining the CDR3 with reference TRBV5-1 and TRBJ1-3 gives the whole variable domain KAGVTQTPRYLIKTRGQQVTLSCSPISGHRSVSWYQQTPGQGLQFLFEYFSETQRNKGNFPGRFSGRQFSNSRSEMNVSTLELGDSALYLCASSSGQGGNTIYFGEGSWLTVV.

This rearrangement joins TRBV6-4 to TRBJ2-3, with 9 positions matching TRBD2. Germline assignment: CDR1 MRHNA and CDR2 SNTAGT. Germline trimming cut 2 bases from V and 2 bases from J; bases unmatched to any gene: 2. The CDR3 spans 15 residues. In nucleotides, the CDR3 is TGTGCCAGCAGTGACGGCGGGGGGGCCACAGATACGCAGTATTTT. This translates into CASSDGGGATDTQYF.

This clone is a singleton in its sample. The chain employs TRBV18 and TRBJ2-6; 9 nucleotides line up with TRBD1. CDR1 is KGHSH and CDR2 is LQKENI in the germline V gene. J lost 0 bases, V lost 5 bases, and 5 bases had no gene match. This CDR3 is 17 amino acids long. The CDR3 nucleotides are TGTGCCAGCTCAACCGGGACAGGGAACTCTGGGGCCAACGTCCTGACTTTC. Its protein product is CASSTGTGNSGANVLTF.

As to this clone: Other DNA sequences from this sample encode an identical CDR3 as well. V and J are TRBV5-5 and TRBJ1-6; 10 nucleotides agree with TRBD1. The junction had 9 bases not matched to a gene; V was cut back by 0 bases and J by 12 bases. From germline, CDR1 is SGHKS and CDR2 YYEKEE (reference sequence). The CDR3 spans 16 residues. The CDR3 DNA sequence: TGTGCCAGCAGCTTGGAGGTAGACAGGGGGCGTTTACCCCTCCACTTT. Translation gives CASSLEVDRGRLPLHF.

This clone was seen a few times. This chain links TRBV28 with TRBJ2-7; D uncertain. V dropped 2 bases and J dropped 6 bases, with 5 bases sitting between them. This CDR3 is built from 11 residues. Per germline, CDR1 MDHEN and CDR2 SYDVKM. The CDR3 nucleotides are TGTGCCAGCAGTTTAAACGGCGAGCAGTACTTC. This sequence encodes CASSLNGEQYF.

This clone was observed a single time. The CDR3 protein is CASSLTGAYEQYF. CDR3 DNA: TGTGCCAGCAGTCTGACAGGAGCCTACGAGCAGTACTTC. J is TRBJ2-7 and V is TRBV27; D perhaps matches TRBD1 (6 bases). The germline gives CDR1 MNHEY, CDR2 SMNVEV (reference sequence). The germline V and J ends were trimmed by 5 bases and 2 bases, with 10 bases remaining between them. This CDR3 comprises 13 residues.